The rows below give T cell receptor beta chains drawn from one sample of a study of shared clonotypes between healthy human individuals. Data came from immunoSEQ multiplex PCR; TCRdb stores just in-frame clones and leaves some out. The top ten hold 0.35% to 0.5% of the sample, which has a few million clones, 80% to 95% seen once. Sample: naive CD4+ T cells from PBMCs. All receptors derive from a man younger than 35 in good health. Some clones in this sample may be carry-over from other donors' samples. CDR3s leave out the opening cysteine and the closing phenylalanine or tryptophan. Each record gives: J gene, V gene, CDR3 protein.

TRBJ2-5 | TRBV9 | ASSPGGGRETQY
TRBJ2-4 | TRBV11-1 | ASSPLGGREVPTRDIQY
TRBJ1-1 | TRBV29-1 | SVGIRVLPRRDTEAF
TRBJ2-7 | TRBV28 | ASRMGGTERYEQY
TRBJ2-5 | TRBV7-9 | ASSLDAGGETQY
TRBJ1-5 | TRBV5-1 | ASSPTGTEPNQPQH
TRBJ2-1 | TRBV7-3 | ASSLFNSGRNEQF
TRBJ2-7 | TRBV7-2 | ASSLVTGRSYEQY
TRBJ1-2 | TRBV9 | ASGGANYGYT
TRBJ2-1 | TRBV12-5 | ASGPDGTGGNEQF
TRBJ2-1 | TRBV5-1 | ASRLAGGGNEQF
TRBJ2-3 | TRBV5-1 | ASSLADSTDTQY
TRBJ2-7 | TRBV29-1 | SVRLEKQY
TRBJ1-1 | TRBV7-3 | ASSLDRNTEAF
TRBJ2-1 | TRBV7-9 | ASSRARQGTYNEQF
TRBJ1-4 | TRBV19 | ASRLPGGEKLF
TRBJ2-2 | TRBV5-1 | ASSAGTSTGELF
TRBJ2-7 | TRBV30 | AWSVSRRGEQY
TRBJ2-5 | TRBV18 | ASSLTGVPPETQY
TRBJ2-7 | TRBV29-1 | SVVGRGLREQY
TRBJ1-5 | TRBV28 | ASSGQGHPNQPQH